The next 16 T cell receptor beta chains were all read from a single sample in a study of blood T cell repertoires in COVID-19. Data came from immunoSEQ multiplex PCR; TCRdb stores just in-frame clones and leaves some out. The table has a few hundred thousand clones, approximately 85% seen once. Sequenced input: peripheral blood. The receptors come from a woman in her 70s with COVID-19, enrolled during active disease.

V usage is TRBV2 and J usage is TRBJ2-5; 7 bases are a match to TRBD1. Per germline, CDR1 SNHLY and CDR2 FYNNEI. The CDR3 consists of 16 residues. V was clipped by 0 bases and J by 5 bases; unmatched bases: 9. DNA of the CDR3: TGTGCCAGCAGTGAAGCGCTAAGGGGGCTAGGGGAGACCCAGTACTTC. Translation gives CASSEALRGLGETQYF.

J is TRBJ2-2 and V is TRBV6-6; 7 bases fit TRBD2. The CDR3 is 14 amino acids. V was pared by 2 bases and J by 5 bases, with 2 bases of the junction left unmatched. Germline V CDR1 and CDR2: MNHNY, SVGAGI (reference sequence). This chain's CDR3 is CASSYGGSTGELFF. Written as DNA, the CDR3 is TGTGCCAGCAGTTACGGCGGGAGTACCGGGGAGCTGTTTTTT.

V usage is TRBV6-1 and J usage is TRBJ1-2; tentative D call: TRBD1 (6 bases). Deletions cut 3 bases from V and 7 bases from J, with 12 bases between. The germline CDR1 and CDR2 sequences are MNHNS and SASEGT. This CDR3 has 13 residues. The CDR3 loop is CASSDRGMGGYTF. DNA of the CDR3: TGTGCCAGCAGTGATAGGGGGATGGGTGGCTACACCTTC.

The genes are TRBV9 and TRBJ2-5; TRBD2 matches 13 bases. Trimming at V came to 4 bases and at J to 1 base, leaving 7 bases not matched to a gene. Germline assignment: CDR1 SGDLS and CDR2 YYNGEE. CDR3 length equals 17 residues. The CDR3 nucleotides read TGTGCCAGCAGCACTTCCGGGACTAGCGGGGCCCAAGAGACCCAGTACTTC. Protein product: CASSTSGTSGAQETQYF. The full variable domain, its missing parts supplied by reference TRBV9 and TRBJ2-5, is DSGVTQTPKHLITATGQRVTLRCSPRSGDLSVYWYQQSLDQGLQFLIQYYNGEERAKGNILERFSAQQFPDLHSELNLSSLELGDSALYFCASSTSGTSGAQETQYFGPGTRLLVL.

The CDR3 DNA sequence: TGTGCCAGCAGTGACGTCTGGCTGCTAGACTATCAGCCCCAGCATTTT. It is translated as CASSDVWLLDYQPQHF. V is TRBV6-4 and J is TRBJ1-5; D unresolved. This CDR3 comprises 16 residues. From germline, CDR1 is MRHNA and CDR2 SNTAGT. V lost 2 bases and J 5 bases, leaving 16 bases between the germline ends.

The chain combines TRBV5-5 with TRBJ2-5; 9 nucleotides align to TRBD2. The V gene's germline CDR1 is SGHKS and CDR2 YYEKEE (reference sequence). The V gene end was trimmed by 0 bases and the J gene end by 2 bases; junction bases not matched to a gene: 5. The length of the CDR3 is 16 residues. The CDR3 DNA follows: TGTGCCAGCAGCTTGGCCTTTCTAGCGGGACAAGAGACCCAGTACTTC. It codes for CASSLAFLAGQETQYF.

The V gene is TRBV11-3, the J gene TRBJ2-3; D not resolved. This CDR3 has 14 amino acids. From germline, CDR1 is SGHNT and CDR2 YENEEA. With 5 bases removed from V and 2 bases from J, the gap between germline ends came to 11 bases. The CDR3 DNA reads as TGTGCCAGCAGCCCACCGACAATCACAGATACGCAGTATTTT. This sequence encodes CASSPPTITDTQYF.

This chain connects TRBV5-1 to TRBJ1-4; 8 nucleotides line up with TRBD1. There are 15 residues in the CDR3. Trimming at V came to 4 bases and at J to 12 bases, leaving 14 bases not matched to a gene. Germline V lookup: CDR1 SGHRS, CDR2 YFSETQ. The CDR3 protein is CASSTETGAKGELFF. The CDR3 DNA sequence: TGCGCCAGCAGCACGGAGACAGGGGCCAAGGGAGAACTGTTTTTT.

The CDR3 bases are TGTGCCAGTAGTATCCCCCATACAGGGAGTGAAAAACTGTTTTTT. It is translated as CASSIPHTGSEKLFF. The genes are TRBV19 and TRBJ1-4; possibly TRBD1 for D (6 bases). The CDR3 extends over 15 amino acids. The germline CDR1 and CDR2 sequences are LNHDA and SQIVND (reference sequence). Trimming took off 3 bases at V and 7 bases at J, with 15 bases between the two ends.

This clone appeared a single time. The chain is built from TRBV27 and TRBJ1-1; 7 positions match TRBD1. Germline V gene lookup returns CDR1 MNHEY and CDR2 SMNVEV (reference sequence). CDR3 length: 16 amino acids. J lost 1 base, V lost 5 bases, and 10 bases had no gene match. The CDR3 protein is CASSPHRGIGNTEAFF. The CDR3 DNA is TGTGCCAGCAGTCCCCACAGGGGAATTGGGAACACTGAAGCTTTCTTT.

V is TRBV30 and J is TRBJ2-3; 13 bases agree with TRBD2. V shed 2 bases and J 1 base; nucleotides not matched to a gene: 6. This CDR3 is 17 amino acids long. Germline CDR1 reads GTSNPN; CDR2 reads SVGIG (reference sequence). CDR3 loop: CAWSSGTSGMGTDTQYF. The DNA of the CDR3 is TGTGCCTGGAGTTCTGGGACTAGCGGGATGGGCACAGATACGCAGTATTTT.

This chain connects TRBV9 to TRBJ2-7, with a possible D match to TRBD1 (5 bases). Germline loops: CDR1 SGDLS, CDR2 YYNGEE. The CDR3 loop spans 18 amino acids. Deletions cut 0 bases from V and 1 base from J, with 20 bases between. The DNA for the CDR3 is TGTGCCAGCAGCGTAGATCTTGGAGACAGCCGGAGATCCTACGAGCAGTACTTC. Amino acids: CASSVDLGDSRRSYEQYF.

The rearrangement links TRBV5-5 to TRBJ2-7; TRBD1 matches 9 bases. The CDR3 runs 13 residues. V dropped 2 bases and J dropped 5; count of bases not matched to a gene: 2. CDR1 is SGHKS and CDR2 is YYEKEE in the germline V gene (reference sequence). This CDR3 reads CASSFTGGDEQYF. CDR3 sequence (DNA): TGTGCCAGCAGCTTTACAGGGGGCGACGAGCAGTACTTC.

This chain connects TRBV9 to TRBJ1-1, with D tentatively TRBD1 (6 bases). Germline V gene sequence: CDR1 SGDLS, CDR2 YYNGEE. The CDR3 contains 21 residues. Trimming removed 0 bases from V and 3 bases from J, with 30 bases in between. The CDR3 DNA reads TGTGCCAGCAGCGTAGTAGGACTTCGAGGGGCAGGGGCCTTTGGTGACACTGAAGCTTTCTTT. As protein: CASSVVGLRGAGAFGDTEAFF.

V usage is TRBV9 and J usage is TRBJ2-2; 9 bases are a match to TRBD1. Trimming removed 3 bases from V and 5 bases from J; junction bases left unmatched: 5. The CDR3 consists of 15 residues. CDR1 and CDR2 (germline): SGDLS, YYNGEE. CDR3 in DNA: TGTGCCAGCAGCGGGGCCGGGACAGGGACCGGGGAGCTGTTTTTT. Its translation: CASSGAGTGTGELFF.

The chain is built from TRBV5-4 and TRBJ1-1, with TRBD1 matching over 9 bases. The CDR3 loop spans 16 amino acids. Per germline, CDR1 SGHNT and CDR2 YYREEE (reference sequence). Trimming removed 1 base from V and 7 bases from J; junction bases left unmatched: 11. The CDR3 spells CASSLTGGKREVEAFF. The DNA for the CDR3 is TGTGCCAGCAGCTTGACAGGGGGCAAGAGGGAGGTTGAAGCTTTCTTT.